This T cell receptor beta chain was observed in a study of blood T cell repertoires in COVID-19 (dated by TCRdb to about 2020). About the study as a whole: The collaborator samples originated in the United States, Italy and Spain and spanned the acute and convalescent phases of COVID-19. Nearly every sample came with metadata listing a de-identified subject ID, COVID-19 status, age in years and sex. The prospective study material was composed of cDNA or gDNA derived from T cells, B-cell-depleted T cells, or PBMCs. A freely available public database, intended as a resource for researchers studying the immune response to SARS-CoV-2, is where the repertoires were released. Deeply sampled blood TCRbeta repertoires from subjects exposed to, actively infected with, or recovered from COVID-19 were included in the dataset. Where available, HLA class I and class II types were obtained from metadata supplied by the sample provider rather than from assay-based typing. Samples were obtained from the ongoing ImmuneRACE study (first 160 participants) and from over 1,000 subjects provided by 6 global collaborators. The full study reports these points: The amount of clinical and demographic metadata varied by source and participant and was provided uncurated.

The immunoSEQ Assay, a bias-controlled multiplex PCR, was used to amplify TCRbeta CDR3 regions from genomic DNA. The study's processing was this. The number of nucleated cells in each sample was estimated from the amplification of reference gene primers within the assay. To quantify the absolute abundance of each unique TCRbeta CDR3 rearrangement, sequence reads were collapsed and filtered. Productive Simpson clonality was computed per sample as the square root of Simpson's diversity index over productive rearrangements. TCRdb's version of the immuneACCESS table is confined to in-frame rearrangements and falls short of the full clone set. An unresolved V gene accounts for under half of the shortfall where checked; the remainder is of unknown origin. The V and J calls and clone size are taken from that table; D and trimming were inferred from the DNA. Recorded for this sample are over 150,000 clones; more than 75% of them occurred a single time. The ten largest make up approximately 10% of the sample.

One collaborating source in Seattle enrolled patients while the patients were actively infected and followed the patients over time throughout the course of disease. Each collaborating institution followed its own protocols to collect whole blood in K2EDTA tubes. For TCRbeta analysis, collaborator samples were shipped as frozen whole blood, as isolated PBMCs, or as DNA extracted from either sample type. On this clone itself: Its antigen is not yet known. No much larger clonotype is one base removed from it; base qualities were not supplied.

The germline V gene (reference sequence) provides CDR1 LGHDT and CDR2 YNNKEL. V was cut back by 3 bases and J by 5 bases, leaving a gap of 13 bases between them. The CDR3 runs 14 residues from the cysteine to the phenylalanine. Left in the record is the CDR3 DNA by itself, 42 bases read in frame from the first base. The sequenced sample consisted of peripheral blood. The clonotype comes from an older woman with COVID-19, enrolled during active disease. The chain couples TRBV3-1 (or the pseudogene TRBV3-2) to TRBJ1-2; 6 matching bases give a weak D call of TRBD1. The encoded CDR3 is CASSHLSQGYGYTF. The nucleotides read TGTGCCAGCAGCCACCTTTCACAGGGTTATGGCTACACCTTC.